These 16 T cell receptor beta chains were sequenced from one sample in a study of regulatory T cells in long-lasting Graves disease. Libraries of TCR beta came from iRepertoire HTBI primers plus Arm-PCR of CDR3 regions. TCRdb reprocessed the multiplex PCR reads via MiXCR and lists one record per CDR3 protein. Altogether around 420,000 distinct CDR3 sequences are present, over 14% being singletons, with the ten largest covering about 7.8%. Time point here: newly diagnosed GD, antithyroid drugs for less than 3 months. Isolated PBMC RNA provided the starting material for the TCR library. These records were also assigned to another study, of T cells in Graves' hyperthyroidism and ophthalmopathy.

The starting material was peripheral blood mononuclear cells (PBMCs), obtained at new diagnosis, from a patient treated with antithyroid drugs. Receptors were obtained from a woman in her thirties or forties with Graves disease.

This clonotype was recorded a few times. J is TRBJ2-2 and V is TRBV18; no reliable D call. Trimming removed 6 bases at V and 1 base at J, with 12 bases between. CDR3 length: 15 residues. CDR1 is KGHSH, CDR2 LQKENI, per germline. Here the CDR3 reads CASSPTTRNTGELFF. Here the CDR3 DNA reads TGTGCCAGCTCTCCCACGACCCGGAACACCGGGGAGCTGTTTTTT.

This clonotype appeared many times. The V call is TRBV12-3 or TRBV12-4, the J call TRBJ2-1; 8 bases match TRBD2. CDR3 length: 12 amino acids. With V trimmed by 7 bases and J by 4 bases, 0 bases remained unmatched. The CDR3 DNA sequence: TGTGCCAGCAAGCGGGGGTACAATGAGCAGTTCTTC. Encoded protein: CASKRGYNEQFF.

The genes are TRBV7-9 and TRBJ2-5; a weak D match, TRBD1 (6 bases). The germline V gene has CDR1 SEHNR and CDR2 FQNEAQ (reference sequence). V dropped 1 base and J dropped 2 bases, with 11 bases sitting between them. This CDR3 is 15 amino acids long. CDR3 sequence: CASSLDQGWQETQYF. The CDR3 region has the DNA TGTGCCAGCAGCTTAGATCAGGGGTGGCAAGAGACCCAGTACTTC.

At least ten counts were recorded for this clonotype. The chain is built from TRBV15 and TRBJ2-5; the match to TRBD2 covers 10 bases. Unmatched junction bases numbered 15, after V lost 8 bases and J lost 0 bases. The CDR3 runs 18 residues. Germline lookup yields CDR1 LNHNV and CDR2 YYDKDF (reference sequence). CDR3 residues: CATGWTSGFRQYQETQYF. The CDR3 DNA sequence: TGTGCCACCGGGTGGACTAGCGGTTTTCGTCAATACCAAGAGACCCAGTACTTC.

This clonotype occurred many times. This chain links TRBV19 with TRBJ2-3; TRBD2 matches at 7 bases. This CDR3 has 13 amino acids. V trimming: 6 bases; J trimming: 1 base; junction bases outside the gene matches: 1. The V gene's germline CDR1 is LNHDA and CDR2 SQIVND (reference sequence). DNA for the CDR3: TGTGCCAGTAGGGCGGGAGGCACAGATACGCAGTATTTT. It codes for CASRAGGTDTQYF. Based on the CDR3 plus reference TRBV19 and TRBJ2-3, the full variable domain is DGGITQSPKYLFRKEGQNVTLSCEQNLNHDAMYWYRQDPGQGLRLIYYSQIVNDFQKGDIAEGYSVSREKKESFPLTVTSAQKNPTAFYLCASRAGGTDTQYFGPGTRLTVL.

The table lists this clonotype with many counts. The chain has TRBV7-8 and TRBJ2-1; TRBD1 might be the D (5 bases). Trimming took off 1 base at V and 5 bases at J, with 12 bases between the two ends. Per the germline V gene, CDR1 is SGHVS and CDR2 is FQNEAQ. The CDR3 covers 15 residues. In DNA form, the CDR3 reads TGTGCCAGCAGCTTAGGGGGCCCTGAGGACAATGAGCAGTTCTTC. It codes for CASSLGGPEDNEQFF. Using reference TRBV7-8 and TRBJ2-1 for the parts outside the CDR3, the full variable domain is GAGVSQSPRYKVAKRGQDVALRCDPISGHVSLFWYQQALGQGPEFLTYFQNEAQLDKSGLPSDRFFAERPEGSVSTLKIQRTQQEDSAVYLCASSLGGPEDNEQFFGPGTRLTVL.

This clonotype was observed at least ten times. The chain combines TRBV5-6 with TRBJ2-6; no clear D gene. Germline V CDR1 and CDR2: SGHDT, YYEEEE. V dropped 1 base and J dropped 2 bases, with 7 bases sitting between them. The CDR3 spans 15 residues. The CDR3 DNA follows: TGTGCCAGCAGCTTGATTGGGCCTGGGGCCAACGTCCTGACTTTC. Amino acids: CASSLIGPGANVLTF.

The chain employs TRBV3-1 and TRBJ1-6, with D uncertain. The germline CDR1 and CDR2 sequences are LGHDT and YNNKEL (reference sequence). The CDR3 has 15 amino acids. Trimming pared 1 base from V and 3 bases from J, leaving 7 bases between. This CDR3 reads CASSQAQNYNSPLHF. DNA of the CDR3: TGTGCCAGCAGCCAAGCACAGAACTATAATTCACCCCTCCACTTT.

This clonotype was picked up many times. The V call is TRBV6-5, the J call TRBJ2-7; 7 bases agree with TRBD1. The CDR3 consists of 14 residues. The V gene end was trimmed by 2 bases and the J gene end by 5 bases; junction bases not matched to a gene: 6. CDR1 and CDR2 from the germline V gene are MNHEY and SVGAGI. The CDR3 DNA is TGTGCCAGCAGTTACAGACAGGGTGGAGACGAGCAGTACTTC. Residues: CASSYRQGGDEQYF.

This clonotype has just a few counts. Only one base separates this from a far larger clonotype, so it likely reflects a read error. The genes are TRBV12-3 or TRBV12-4 and TRBJ2-3; the D gene could be TRBD1 or TRBD2 (5 bases each). This CDR3 has 13 residues. The CDR3 reads CASSLGTVTEALF. CDR3 coding DNA: TGTGCCAGCAGTTTGGGGACGGTCACTGAAGCTCTCTTT.

In this sample, this clonotype turned up many times. The chain recombines TRBV5-1 with TRBJ2-2; weak D call: TRBD2 (7 bases). This CDR3 comprises 15 residues. Germline CDR1 and CDR2: SGHRS and YFSETQ. V lost 0 bases and J 4 bases, leaving 10 bases between the germline ends. CDR3 protein: CASSLVAGATGELFF. The CDR3 DNA follows: TGCGCCAGCAGCTTGGTGGCGGGGGCCACCGGGGAGCTGTTTTTT.

As regards this clonotype: A far larger clone is only one base removed, so a read error is likely. The chain employs TRBV2 and TRBJ2-3; 7 bases match TRBD2. TRBJ2-1 matches the DNA end more closely, so the J call is doubtful. The CDR3 spans 15 residues. Germline CDR1 SNHLY, CDR2 FYNNEI. The CDR3 DNA follows: TGTGCCAGCAGTGTGTCTAGCGGTTCCTACGATGAGCAGTTCTTC. This encodes CASSVSSGSYDEQFF.

This clonotype was picked up many times. The CDR3 bases are TGTGCCAGCAGTATCCCAGGGAGAGTTCGTGAAAAACTGTTTTTT. It is translated as CASSIPGRVREKLFF. The chain links TRBV28 to TRBJ1-4; D possibly corresponds to TRBD1 (5 bases). The CDR3 loop spans 15 amino acids. Trimming pared 5 bases from V and 7 bases from J, leaving 17 bases between. Germline V gives CDR1 MDHEN, CDR2 SYDVKM.

Ten or more counts support this clonotype. The chain carries TRBV10-2 and TRBJ2-1; TRBD2 matches at 7 bases. The CDR3 is 13 amino acids. Per the germline V gene, CDR1 is WSHSY and CDR2 is SAAADI. The J segment lost 3 bases and the V segment lost 7 bases, leaving 3 bases of the junction unmatched. The CDR3 protein is CASNPGGYNEQFF. The CDR3 region has the DNA TGCGCCAGCAACCCGGGAGGCTACAATGAGCAGTTCTTC.

The genes are TRBV5-1 and TRBJ1-2, with D possibly TRBD1 on 6 matching bases. Germline CDR1 reads SGHRS; CDR2 reads YFSETQ. Between the trimmed V and J ends, which lost 0 bases and 4 bases, there was a span of 13 bases. This CDR3 is 15 amino acids long. This chain's CDR3 is CASSLGGRGLYGYTF. DNA for the CDR3: TGCGCCAGCAGCTTGGGGGGCAGGGGCCTCTATGGCTACACCTTC.

The V and J genes are TRBV6-1 and TRBJ2-3; D is possibly TRBD1 (6 bases). The V gene's germline CDR1 is MNHNS and CDR2 SASEGT. The CDR3 is 14 amino acids. Trimming shortened V by 4 bases and J by 4 bases, and 12 bases separated the two germline ends. CDR3 sequence reads: CASSGQVGADTQYF. The CDR3 DNA follows: TGTGCCAGCAGTGGACAGGTTGGTGCAGATACGCAGTATTTT.